This T cell receptor beta chain was sequenced in a study of PD-L1 blockade in urothelial cancer. Overall study: Of 28 to 35 patients, approximately 23 were males with bladder-origin urothelial cancer.

Noted time point: pretreatment peripheral blood. Sequencing was performed with immunoSEQ multiplex PCR; in TCRdb, only in-frame clones are kept and a portion is missing. In the table there are 35,000 to 45,000 clones, about 88% of which are singletons. Material: PBMCs, obtained around atezolizumab (anti-PD-L1) treatment. The TCR comes from a donor aged 40 or over with urothelial cancer.

CDR3 nucleotides: TGTGCCAGCAGCTTCGAGGTAGCTGGGGAGCTGTTTTTT. Amino acids: CASSFEVAGELFF. The V call is TRBV11-1, the J call TRBJ2-2, with D hard to call. CDR1 and CDR2 (germline): SGHAT, FQDESV (reference sequence). The length of the CDR3 is 13 residues. The V end was cut by 3 bases, the J end by 8 bases, with 10 bases between.